This entry lists 23 T cell receptor beta chains sequenced from one sample in a study of human T cells and chemical hapten exposure. From the RACE reads, TCRdb called clonotypes with MiXCR, one entry per CDR3 protein. The profile shows 30,000 to 35,000 distinct CDR3 sequences, around 7.4% of them singletons. Time point denoted: healthy volunteer bleed at 2 weeks. Extraction of total RNA was performed on unfractionated whole blood. Input material: whole blood. The origin of the receptors is a human donor in good health. Some clones in this sample may be carry-over from other donors' samples.

This clonotype showed up just a few times. The chain recombines TRBV12-3 or TRBV12-4 with TRBJ2-7; D is unclear. The CDR3 has 13 amino acids. The ends were cut back, 6 bases at V and 5 bases at J, with 14 bases in the middle. The CDR3 loop reads CASSPRRPDEQYF. CDR3 DNA sequence: TGTGCCAGCAGCCCTAGGAGACCGGACGAGCAGTACTTC.

The genes are TRBV10-3 and TRBJ1-6; no definite D call. The V and J ends lost 6 bases and 7 bases respectively, with 10 bases between them. Germline CDR1 reads ENHRY; CDR2 reads SYGVKD. There are 13 residues in the CDR3. The CDR3 sequence is CAIRDGENSPLHF. DNA for the CDR3: TGTGCCATCAGGGACGGGGAAAATTCACCCCTCCACTTT.

There are many counts of this clonotype. The chain is built from TRBV6-2 or TRBV6-3 and TRBJ1-1, with a possible D match to TRBD1 (6 bases). The V and J ends lost 5 bases and 1 base respectively, with 11 bases between them. This CDR3 contains 14 residues. Germline CDR1 and CDR2: MNHEY and SVGEGT. CDR3 loop: CASSNLQGNTEAFF. CDR3 nucleotide sequence: TGTGCCAGCAGTAACCTACAGGGGAACACTGAAGCTTTCTTT.

This rearrangement joins TRBV6-5 to TRBJ1-1, with 11 bases that match TRBD1. This CDR3 has 16 amino acids. After removal of 0 bases from V and 5 bases from J, the junction contained 5 bases not matched to a gene. Germline lookup yields CDR1 MNHEY and CDR2 SVGAGI. This chain's CDR3 is CASSYSDRGRGTEAFF. The CDR3 DNA reads TGTGCCAGCAGTTACTCGGACAGGGGGCGGGGTACTGAAGCTTTCTTT.

In its sample, this clonotype was seen a few times. The CDR3 bases are TGTGCCAGCAGTTACGACCTGACCCCGAGAATCTCTGGGGCCAACGTCCTGACTTTC. Translated: CASSYDLTPRISGANVLTF. The chain carries TRBV6-5 and TRBJ2-6, with D unresolved. The CDR3 is 19 residues long. The V gene's germline CDR1 is MNHEY and CDR2 SVGAGI. Deletions cut 2 bases from V and 0 bases from J, with 17 bases between.

This clonotype was seen at least ten times. The J gene is TRBJ2-1, the V gene TRBV20-1; 10 bases fit TRBD2. V gave up 3 bases and J gave up 0 bases; unmatched junction bases: 17. This CDR3 is built from 20 residues. Looked up from germline, CDR1 is DFQATT and CDR2 is SNEGSKA (reference sequence). CDR3 protein: CSASSPLAGAAMYSYNEQFF. As DNA, the CDR3 is TGCAGTGCTAGCTCCCCCCTAGCGGGGGCCGCTATGTACTCCTACAATGAGCAGTTCTTC.

This chain links TRBV3-1 with TRBJ1-6, with D perhaps matching TRBD1 (5 bases). CDR3 length equals 14 residues. CDR1 is LGHDT and CDR2 is YNNKEL in the germline V gene (reference sequence). V shed 1 base and J shed 7 bases, with 8 bases lying between them. CDR3 nucleotides: TGTGCCAGCAGCCAAGTTGAGGGGAATTCACCCCTCCACTTT. Translating it yields CASSQVEGNSPLHF.

This clonotype showed up just a few times. The chain carries TRBV6-2 or TRBV6-3 and TRBJ1-5, with TRBD1 identical over 8 bases. CDR1 is MNHEY, CDR2 SVGEGT, per germline. J was trimmed by 7 bases and V by 7 bases; bases with no gene match: 9. CDR3 length: 14 amino acids. CDR3 DNA sequence: TGTGCCAGCAACCCGACAGGGGAGGAACAGCCCCAGCATTTT. This gives the protein CASNPTGEEQPQHF.

This chain uses TRBV24-1 with TRBJ2-1, with 8 bases identical to TRBD2. The CDR3 sequence is 14 residues long. Per germline, CDR1 KGHDR and CDR2 SFDVKD. V was clipped by 8 bases and J by 5 bases; unmatched bases: 7. CDR3 sequence: CATKPGLGDNEQFF. CDR3 nucleotides: TGTGCCACCAAACCGGGACTAGGGGACAATGAGCAGTTCTTC.

Worth noting for this clonotype: The junction shows a germline mismatch at one end, possibly a read error. The chain has TRBV7-9 and TRBJ1-2, with a weak D call TRBD1 (6 bases). The CDR3 length is 15 residues. CDR1 and CDR2 (germline): SEHNR, FQNEAQ (reference sequence). CDR3: CASTPLGGDNYGYPF. The DNA for the CDR3 is TGTGCCAGCACTCCACTGGGGGGGGACAACTATGGCTACCCCTTC.

This clonotype was observed many times. The V and J genes are TRBV7-2 and TRBJ1-2; TRBD1 might be the D (6 bases). With 4 bases removed from V and 5 bases from J, the gap between germline ends came to 11 bases. Germline CDR1 and CDR2: SGHTA and FQGNSA. This CDR3 is built from 13 residues. This CDR3 is CASSSLGGYGYTF. CDR3 DNA sequence: TGTGCCAGCAGCTCCCTAGGGGGTTATGGCTACACCTTC.

The table lists this clonotype with a few counts. V usage is TRBV5-1 and J usage is TRBJ2-5; 12 bases align to TRBD2. The CDR3 consists of 17 residues. Germline V gives CDR1 SGHRS, CDR2 YFSETQ. V was pared by 2 bases and J by 5 bases, with 10 bases of the junction left unmatched. The CDR3 region is CASSLRLAGGPVETQYF. As DNA, the CDR3 is TGCGCCAGCAGCTTACGGCTAGCGGGAGGGCCGGTGGAGACCCAGTACTTC.

The V gene is TRBV11-3, the J gene TRBJ2-7, with 7 bases aligning to TRBD1. The length of the CDR3 is 14 residues. J gave up 0 bases and V 5 bases, and 4 bases lay outside the gene matches. In germline, CDR1 is SGHNT, CDR2 YENEEA. Written as DNA, the CDR3 is TGTGCCAGCAGCCCAGACAGGGCCTCCTACGAGCAGTACTTC. This gives the protein CASSPDRASYEQYF.

The chain employs TRBV20-1 and TRBJ2-1; the match to TRBD1 covers 9 bases. This CDR3 region has 14 residues. Trimming removed 6 bases from V and 9 bases from J; junction bases left unmatched: 12. Germline CDR1 and CDR2: DFQATT and SNEGSKA (reference sequence). CDR3 coding DNA: TGCAGTGCAGCGGGACAGGGAAGGGCCAGTGAGCAGTTCTTC. Amino acid sequence: CSAAGQGRASEQFF.

This clonotype was seen a handful of times. The V and J genes are TRBV7-2 and TRBJ1-1; perhaps TRBD1 as D (6 bases). This CDR3 has 15 residues. Trimming removed 4 bases at V and 3 bases at J, with 15 bases between. Germline lookup yields CDR1 SGHTA and CDR2 FQGNSA. The CDR3 nucleotides read TGTGCCAGCAGCTATTCGGGAGGGGGGTACACTGAAGCTTTCTTT. As protein: CASSYSGGGYTEAFF.

This clonotype has a count of ten or more. The J gene is TRBJ1-4, the V gene TRBV20-1; D not certain. The CDR3 totals 12 residues. The germline V gene encodes CDR1 DFQATT and CDR2 SNEGSKA (reference sequence). V was shortened by 3 bases and J by 4 bases, with 6 bases between the two germline ends. In DNA, the CDR3 is TGCAGTGCTAGGCAGATTAATGAAAAACTGTTTTTT. It encodes CSARQINEKLFF.

This clonotype was seen only a few times. CDR3 sequence: CASSGGTTDQPQHF. Here the CDR3 DNA reads TGTGCCAGCAGCGGAGGGACAACTGATCAGCCCCAGCATTTT. This chain joins TRBV9 and TRBJ1-5; D might be TRBD1 (6 bases). Germline V gives CDR1 SGDLS, CDR2 YYNGEE. CDR3 length equals 14 residues. V shed 3 bases and J shed 5 bases, with 12 bases lying between them.

J is TRBJ2-6 and V is TRBV4-2; D ambiguous. Per germline, CDR1 LGHNA and CDR2 YNFKEQ. V was shortened by 4 bases and J by 0 bases, with 10 bases between the two germline ends. The CDR3 is 16 amino acids. The CDR3 bases are TGTGCCAGCAGCCCCGGACGGGTCTCTGGGGCCAACGTCCTGACTTTC. Protein product: CASSPGRVSGANVLTF.

This clonotype has more than one count but fewer than ten. V is TRBV6-6 and J is TRBJ2-3, with 14 bases lining up with TRBD2. V lost 2 bases and J lost 1; bases outside the gene matches: 11. The CDR3 contains 20 residues. The germline V gene has CDR1 MNHNY and CDR2 SVGAGI (reference sequence). The chain's CDR3 is CASSYGIRLAGGLGTDTQYF. CDR3 in DNA: TGTGCCAGCAGTTACGGTATCAGACTAGCGGGGGGGCTTGGCACAGATACGCAGTATTTT.

This chain links TRBV6-5 with TRBJ1-4, with D tentatively TRBD1 (6 bases). The CDR3 is 16 amino acids. Trimming removed 0 bases at V and 3 bases at J, with 11 bases between. Germline assignment: CDR1 MNHEY and CDR2 SVGAGI. The CDR3 coding sequence is TGTGCCAGCAGTTACTCGTTGGGGGCCCCTAATGAAAAACTGTTTTTT. This translates into CASSYSLGAPNEKLFF.

This clonotype was counted a few times. The J gene is TRBJ1-3, the V gene TRBV5-1, with TRBD1 matching 8 bases. The germline V gene has CDR1 SGHRS and CDR2 YFSETQ. CDR3 length equals 13 residues. J gave up 9 bases and V 4 bases, and 6 bases lay outside the gene matches. The CDR3 DNA follows: TGCGCCAGCAGCACAGGGGGGGACGGCACCATATATTTT. Amino acids: CASSTGGDGTIYF.

A word on this clonotype: One base away lies a much larger clone, so this may be a sequencing read error. Lacking the conserved final phenylalanine or tryptophan, this CDR3 likely reflects a read error. The genes are TRBV6-6 and TRBJ1-1; no clear D. CDR3 length: 13 amino acids. The V gene's germline CDR1 is MNHNY and CDR2 SVGAGI (reference sequence). The germline V and J ends were trimmed by 7 bases and 2 bases, with 11 bases remaining between them. CDR3 sequence reads: CASTSPTNTEAFC. CDR3 bases: TGTGCCAGCACCTCACCCACTAACACTGAAGCTTTCTGT.

Notes on this clonotype: This may arise from a read error, as a much more abundant clone is one base away. This chain uses TRBV2 with TRBJ1-2; no firm D call. CDR1 is SNHLY, CDR2 FYNNEI, per germline. This CDR3 has 12 amino acids. The CDR3 nucleotides are TGTGCCAGCACGGTCACGGAAGGAGGCTACAACTTC. Translation gives CASTVTEGGYNF. Full variable domain (remainder filled in from reference TRBV2 and TRBJ1-2): EPEVTQTPSHQVTQMGQEVILRCVPISNHLYFYWYRQILGQKVEFLVSFYNNEISEKSEIFDDQFSVERPDGSNFTLKIRSTKLEDSAMYFCASTVTEGGYNFGSGTRLTVV.